Described below is a single T cell receptor beta chain sequence and its context. No antigen is known for it. This specimen comes from a study of T cells in localized non-small cell lung cancer. Method: immunoSEQ multiplex PCR; TCRdb's copy keeps in-frame clones and lacks some. The data hold 55,000 to 80,000 clones, with roughly 86% observed a single time. Overall study results and limits: A median about 54 of the top 100 tumor clones appeared in adjacent lung. Blood T cell density predicted longer survival; adjacent-lung clonality, shorter. Of the tissues analyzed, uninvolved adjacent lung showed maximal T cell clonality, greater than tumor.

The CDR3 is 16 amino acids. Trimming took 4 bases from V and 1 from J, leaving 16 bases between them. Germline values: CDR1 SGHTA, CDR2 FQGTGA. This chain uses TRBV7-3 with TRBJ1-1, with D maybe TRBD1 (5 bases). This TCR was sampled from a female donor at least 60 years old with stage I lung adenocarcinoma. The source was peripheral blood, collected before any cancer treatment. The CDR3 sequence is CASSSVGTFGNTEAFF. The CDR3 coding sequence is TGTGCCAGCAGCTCTGTAGGGACCTTCGGGAACACTGAAGCTTTCTTT.